Below, 18 T cell receptor beta chains from the same sample are listed, as sequenced in a study of OX40 agonist ivuxolimab in advanced cancers. Assay: immunoSEQ multiplex PCR; the TCRdb copy retains only in-frame clones and omits some. The table shows about 64,000 clones, with about 87% occurring only once. Sequences were derived from CD4+ or CD8+ T cells sorted from blood, sampled in a trial of the OX40 agonist ivuxolimab. Receptor source: an adult with an advanced solid tumor such as melanoma, head and neck, liver or kidney cancer.

The V gene is TRBV13, the J gene TRBJ1-2, with TRBD1 identical over 8 bases. Per the germline V gene, CDR1 is PRHDT and CDR2 is FYEKMQ (reference sequence). The V gene end was trimmed by 1 base and the J gene end by 2 bases; junction bases not matched to a gene: 0. This CDR3 has 14 amino acids. CDR3 sequence: CASSLDRGNYGYTF. The CDR3 region has the DNA TGTGCCAGCAGCTTAGACAGGGGGAACTATGGCTACACCTTC.

This chain connects TRBV10-1 to TRBJ1-1; 7 nucleotides line up with TRBD1. Germline V CDR1 and CDR2: WNHNN, SYGVQD (reference sequence). V shed 3 bases and J 5 bases; nucleotides not matched to a gene: 3. The length of the CDR3 is 13 residues. The CDR3 nucleotides are TGCGCCAGCAGTGAAGGGGGCCGGACTGAAGCTTTCTTT. Translating gives CASSEGGRTEAFF.

The V call is TRBV30, the J call TRBJ2-7; TRBD2 agrees at 7 bases. CDR1 GTSNPN and CDR2 SVGIG come from the germline V gene (reference sequence). The CDR3 has 15 amino acids. Trimming at V came to 3 bases and at J to 0 bases, leaving 8 bases not matched to a gene. The CDR3 spells CAWRGARLASYEQYF. CDR3 nucleotides: TGTGCCTGGAGAGGTGCGAGACTAGCCTCCTACGAGCAGTACTTC.

The chain has TRBV28 and TRBJ1-6, with a possible D match to TRBD1 (6 bases). In germline, CDR1 is MDHEN, CDR2 SYDVKM. This CDR3 region has 16 residues. The V end was cut by 5 bases, the J end by 4 bases, with 15 bases between. CDR3 DNA: TGTGCCAGCAGTCCACGGGGCCAGGGGTATAATTCACCCCTCCACTTT. As protein: CASSPRGQGYNSPLHF.

The chain has TRBV7-2 and TRBJ1-3, with a weak D call TRBD1 (6 bases). Germline V gives CDR1 SGHTA, CDR2 FQGNSA. The germline V and J ends were trimmed by 1 base and 0 bases, with 10 bases remaining between them. The CDR3 consists of 16 residues. The CDR3 loop reads CASSLVGGYSGNTIYF. DNA of the CDR3: TGTGCCAGCAGCTTAGTCGGGGGCTACTCTGGAAACACCATATATTTT.

The J gene is TRBJ2-3, the V gene TRBV7-3; possibly TRBD2 for D (5 bases). The V end lost 8 bases, the J end lost 5 bases, and 14 bases lay between the germline ends. The CDR3 extends over 13 amino acids. Germline CDR1 SGHTA, CDR2 FQGTGA. The CDR3: CASLRDYQDTQYF. The CDR3 coding sequence is TGTGCCAGCCTACGAGACTACCAAGATACGCAGTATTTT.

The genes are TRBV5-1 and TRBJ2-6, with D perhaps matching TRBD2 (6 bases). The CDR3 has 15 residues. The germline CDR1 and CDR2 sequences are SGHRS and YFSETQ. V was cut by 2 bases and J by 4 bases, with 10 bases left in between. The DNA of the CDR3 is TGCGCCAGCAGCTTCCGGGGGACCGGGGCCAACGTCCTGACTTTC. It encodes CASSFRGTGANVLTF. Filled out from reference TRBV5-1 and TRBJ2-6, the complete variable domain reads KAGVTQTPRYLIKTRGQQVTLSCSPISGHRSVSWYQQTPGQGLQFLFEYFSETQRNKGNFPGRFSGRQFSNSRSEMNVSTLELGDSALYLCASSFRGTGANVLTFGAGSRLTVL.

The chain joins TRBV27 to TRBJ2-5, with 8 bases identical to TRBD1. The CDR3 runs to 17 residues. J lost 7 bases, V lost 0 bases, and 13 bases had no gene match. Germline CDR1 and CDR2: MNHEY and SMNVEV (reference sequence). The CDR3, as DNA: TGTGCCAGCAGTTTATCGGACAGGGCCAAGGGTTTGGGGACCCAGTACTTC. Its protein is CASSLSDRAKGLGTQYF.

The rearrangement joins TRBV30 to TRBJ1-4; 9 bases map to TRBD1. V dropped 1 base and J dropped 8; count of bases not matched to a gene: 5. CDR1 and CDR2 (germline): GTSNPN, SVGIG (reference sequence). The CDR3 has 14 amino acids. Written as DNA, the CDR3 is TGTGCCTGGAGTGGCGGGACAGGGATGGAAAAACTGTTTTTT. This translates into CAWSGGTGMEKLFF. The entire variable domain, with the rest obtained from reference TRBV30 and TRBJ1-4, is as follows: SQTIHQWPATLVQPVGSPLSLECTVEGTSNPNLYWYRQAAGRGLQLLFYSVGIGQISSEVPQNLSASRPQDRQFILSSKKLLLSDSGFYLCAWSGGTGMEKLFFGSGTQLSVL.

The chain employs TRBV18 and TRBJ2-7; 9 bases are a match to TRBD2. Germline CDR1 reads KGHSH; CDR2 reads LQKENI. V trimming: 4 bases; J trimming: 1 base; junction bases outside the gene matches: 5. The CDR3 has 15 amino acids. CDR3 in amino acids: CASSRSSGASYEQYF. Written as DNA, the CDR3 is TGTGCCAGCTCACGGTCTAGCGGGGCATCCTACGAGCAGTACTTC.

The chain carries TRBV7-9 and TRBJ2-7; D is undetermined. The CDR3 has 11 amino acids. Trimming pared 3 bases from V and 7 bases from J, leaving 7 bases between. CDR1 is SEHNR and CDR2 is FQNEAQ in the germline V gene (reference sequence). The CDR3 bases are TGTGCCAGCAGCTTCTTGGGTGAGCAGTACTTC. Amino acid sequence: CASSFLGEQYF.

The chain recombines TRBV30 with TRBJ1-5, with 9 nucleotides matching TRBD1. V gave up 3 bases and J gave up 6 bases; unmatched junction bases: 9. The germline V gene encodes CDR1 GTSNPN and CDR2 SVGIG (reference sequence). The CDR3 is made up of 15 amino acids. This CDR3 is CAWSRGQGRSQPQHF. CDR3 sequence (DNA): TGTGCCTGGAGCCGTGGACAGGGGAGAAGTCAGCCCCAGCATTTT.

The chain recombines TRBV18 with TRBJ2-3, with a tentative D call TRBD1 (6 bases). Germline V gene data show CDR1 as KGHSH and CDR2 as LQKENI. Trimming took off 8 bases at V and 4 bases at J, with 16 bases between the two ends. The CDR3 totals 14 residues. In nucleotides, the CDR3 is TGTGCCAGCCGACCACAGGGAGTCGCAGATACGCAGTATTTT. Its protein is CASRPQGVADTQYF.

CDR3 amino acids: CASSVATNSPLHF. CDR3 coding DNA: TGTGCCAGCAGCGTAGCTACGAATTCACCCCTCCACTTT. This rearrangement joins TRBV9 to TRBJ1-6, with D hard to call. Germline loops: CDR1 SGDLS, CDR2 YYNGEE. The CDR3 length is 13 residues. The V end was cut by 0 bases, the J end by 7 bases, with 5 bases between.

This clone was detected once. The chain is built from TRBV5-1 and TRBJ2-2, with 11 positions matching TRBD2. The V gene end was trimmed by 4 bases and the J gene end by 6 bases; junction bases not matched to a gene: 11. Germline CDR1 SGHRS, CDR2 YFSETQ. The CDR3 spans 17 residues. The CDR3 region is CASSPLASGRRAGELFF. CDR3 bases: TGCGCCAGCAGCCCACTCGCTAGCGGGAGGAGGGCCGGGGAGCTGTTTTTT.

V gene TRBV5-1 combines with J gene TRBJ2-2; D might be TRBD2 (5 bases). CDR1 is SGHRS and CDR2 is YFSETQ in the germline V gene. The V gene lost 0 bases and the J gene lost 1 base, with 7 bases spanning the gap. CDR3 length: 15 residues. The chain's CDR3 is CASSLAEGNTGELFF. In DNA, the CDR3 is TGCGCCAGCAGCTTGGCCGAGGGGAACACCGGGGAGCTGTTTTTT.

This clone was counted once. The chain employs TRBV7-2 and TRBJ2-3, with 9 nucleotides matching TRBD2. This CDR3 has 17 residues. Germline lookup yields CDR1 SGHTA and CDR2 FQGNSA. Trimming removed 7 bases from V and 2 bases from J; junction bases left unmatched: 13. This chain's CDR3 is CASTIDFLAGNTDTQYF. DNA of the CDR3: TGTGCCAGCACCATCGACTTCCTAGCGGGAAACACAGATACGCAGTATTTT.

The count of this clone is one. The chain joins TRBV19 to TRBJ1-5; the D is unclear. CDR1 is LNHDA and CDR2 is SQIVND in the germline V gene (reference sequence). The CDR3 runs to 17 residues. Trimming shortened V by 5 bases and J by 0 bases, and 17 bases separated the two germline ends. Written as DNA, the CDR3 is TGTGCCAGTAGTTCTGTGGCGGGATATTATAGCAATCAGCCCCAGCATTTT. This sequence encodes CASSSVAGYYSNQPQHF.